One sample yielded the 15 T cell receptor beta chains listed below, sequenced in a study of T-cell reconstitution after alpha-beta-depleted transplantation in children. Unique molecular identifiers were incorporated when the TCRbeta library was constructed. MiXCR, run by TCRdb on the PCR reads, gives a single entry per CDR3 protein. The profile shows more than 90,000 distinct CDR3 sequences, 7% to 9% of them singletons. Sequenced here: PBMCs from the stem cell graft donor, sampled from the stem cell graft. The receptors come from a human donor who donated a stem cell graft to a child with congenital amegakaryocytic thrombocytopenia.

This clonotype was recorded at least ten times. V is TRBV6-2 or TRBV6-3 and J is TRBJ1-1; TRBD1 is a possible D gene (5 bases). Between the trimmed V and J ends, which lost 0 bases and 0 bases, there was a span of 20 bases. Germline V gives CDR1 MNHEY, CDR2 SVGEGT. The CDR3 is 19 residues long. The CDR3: CASSYSIGTDSFMNTEAFF. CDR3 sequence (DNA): TGTGCCAGCAGTTACTCGATAGGTACCGACAGCTTCATGAACACTGAAGCTTTCTTT.

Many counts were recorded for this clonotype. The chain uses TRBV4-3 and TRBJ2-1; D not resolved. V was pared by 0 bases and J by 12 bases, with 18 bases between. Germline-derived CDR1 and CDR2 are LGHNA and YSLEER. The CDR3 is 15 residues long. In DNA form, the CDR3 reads TGCGCCAGCAGCCAAGACGTATACCTTCGGCAAGGGCAGTTCTTC. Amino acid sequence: CASSQDVYLRQGQFF.

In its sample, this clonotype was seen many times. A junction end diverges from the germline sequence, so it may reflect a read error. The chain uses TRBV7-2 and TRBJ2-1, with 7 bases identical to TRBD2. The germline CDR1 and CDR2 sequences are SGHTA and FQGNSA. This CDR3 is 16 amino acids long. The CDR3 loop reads CASRLASGGSYNEQFF. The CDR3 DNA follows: TGTGCCAGCAGGTTAGCTAGCGGTGGGAGCTACAATGAGCAGTTCTTC.

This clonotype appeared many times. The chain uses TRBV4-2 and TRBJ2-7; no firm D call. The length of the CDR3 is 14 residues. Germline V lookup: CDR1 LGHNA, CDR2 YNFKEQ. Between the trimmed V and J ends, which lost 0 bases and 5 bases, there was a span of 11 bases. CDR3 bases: TGTGCCAGCAGCCAAGATCGAGGCACCCACGAGCAGTACTTC. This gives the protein CASSQDRGTHEQYF.

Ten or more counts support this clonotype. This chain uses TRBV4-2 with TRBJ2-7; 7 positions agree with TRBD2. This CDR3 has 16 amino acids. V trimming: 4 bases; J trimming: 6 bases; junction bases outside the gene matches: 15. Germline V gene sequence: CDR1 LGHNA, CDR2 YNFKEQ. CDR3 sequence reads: CASSLRGTGGLREQYF. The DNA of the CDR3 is TGTGCCAGCAGCCTCCGAGGAACGGGAGGCTTACGCGAGCAGTACTTC.

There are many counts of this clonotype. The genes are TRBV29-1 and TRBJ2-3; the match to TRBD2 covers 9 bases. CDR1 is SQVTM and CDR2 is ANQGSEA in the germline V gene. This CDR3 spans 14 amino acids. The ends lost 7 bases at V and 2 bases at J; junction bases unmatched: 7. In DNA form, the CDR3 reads TGCAGCGGCCGGCGGGAGGGTCACACAGATACGCAGTATTTT. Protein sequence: CSGRREGHTDTQYF.

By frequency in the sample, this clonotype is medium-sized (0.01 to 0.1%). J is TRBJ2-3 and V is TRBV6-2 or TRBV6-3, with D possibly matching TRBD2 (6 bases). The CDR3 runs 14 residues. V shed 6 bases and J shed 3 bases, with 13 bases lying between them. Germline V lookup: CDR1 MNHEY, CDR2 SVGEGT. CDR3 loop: CASSEGLATDTQYF. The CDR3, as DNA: TGTGCCAGCAGCGAGGGGCTAGCGACAGATACGCAGTATTTT.

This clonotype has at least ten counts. This CDR3 is CASSPGLAGGLLYNEQFF. The CDR3 nucleotides are TGTGCCAGCAGTCCAGGACTAGCGGGGGGACTACTTTACAATGAGCAGTTCTTC. This rearrangement joins TRBV28 to TRBJ2-1, with 14 bases fitting TRBD2. V shed 5 bases, J shed 4 bases, and the junction held 10 bases outside the gene matches. CDR3 length: 18 amino acids. The germline V gene encodes CDR1 MDHEN and CDR2 SYDVKM. Full variable domain (missing parts from reference TRBV28 and TRBJ2-1): DVKVTQSSRYLVKRTGEKVFLECVQDMDHENMFWYRQDPGLGLRLIYFSYDVKMKEKGDIPEGYSVSREKKERFSLILESASTNQTSMYLCASSPGLAGGLLYNEQFFGPGTRLTVL.

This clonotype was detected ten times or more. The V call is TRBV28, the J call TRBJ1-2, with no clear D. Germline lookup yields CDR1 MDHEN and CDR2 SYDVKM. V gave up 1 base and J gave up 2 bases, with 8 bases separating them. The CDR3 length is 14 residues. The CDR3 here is CASSLSHGNYGYTF. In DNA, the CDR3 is TGTGCCAGCAGTTTATCCCACGGGAACTATGGCTACACCTTC.

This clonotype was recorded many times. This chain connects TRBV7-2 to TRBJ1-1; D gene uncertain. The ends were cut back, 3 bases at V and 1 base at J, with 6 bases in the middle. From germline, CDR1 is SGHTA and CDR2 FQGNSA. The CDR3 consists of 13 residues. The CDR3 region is CASSFRRNTEAFF. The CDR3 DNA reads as TGTGCCAGCAGCTTCCGACGGAACACTGAAGCTTTCTTT.

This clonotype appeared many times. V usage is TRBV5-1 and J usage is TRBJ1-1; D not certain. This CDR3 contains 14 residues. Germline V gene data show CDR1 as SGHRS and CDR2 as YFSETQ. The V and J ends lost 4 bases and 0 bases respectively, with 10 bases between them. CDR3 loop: CASSPSTMNTEAFF. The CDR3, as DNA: TGCGCCAGCAGCCCCTCGACCATGAACACTGAAGCTTTCTTT.

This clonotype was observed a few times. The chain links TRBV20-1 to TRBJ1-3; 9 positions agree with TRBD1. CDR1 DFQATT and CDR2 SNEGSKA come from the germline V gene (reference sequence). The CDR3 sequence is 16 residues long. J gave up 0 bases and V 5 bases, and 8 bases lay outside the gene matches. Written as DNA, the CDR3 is TGCAGTGCTCGAGGGACAGGGACTTACTCTGGAAACACCATATATTTT. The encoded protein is CSARGTGTYSGNTIYF.

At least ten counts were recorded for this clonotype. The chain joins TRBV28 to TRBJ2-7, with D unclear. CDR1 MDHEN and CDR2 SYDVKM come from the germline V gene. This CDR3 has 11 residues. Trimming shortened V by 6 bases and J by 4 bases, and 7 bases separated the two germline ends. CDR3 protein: CASSTYYEQYF. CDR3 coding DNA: TGTGCCAGCAGCACCTATTACGAGCAGTACTTC.

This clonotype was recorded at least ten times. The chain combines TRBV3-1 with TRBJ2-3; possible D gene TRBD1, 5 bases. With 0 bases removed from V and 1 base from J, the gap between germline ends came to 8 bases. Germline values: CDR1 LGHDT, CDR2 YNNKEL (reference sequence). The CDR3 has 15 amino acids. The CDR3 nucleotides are TGTGCCAGCAGCCAAGACAGGGCAGGCACAGATACGCAGTATTTT. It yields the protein CASSQDRAGTDTQYF.

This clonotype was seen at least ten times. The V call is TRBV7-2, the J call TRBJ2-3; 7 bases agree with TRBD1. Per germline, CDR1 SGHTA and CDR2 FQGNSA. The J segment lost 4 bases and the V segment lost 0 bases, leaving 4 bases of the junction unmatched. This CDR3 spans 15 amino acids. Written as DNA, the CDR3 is TGTGCCAGCAGCTTAGCAGCCAGGGGGTCAGATACGCAGTATTTT. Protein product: CASSLAARGSDTQYF.